A single sample is the source of the 15 T cell receptor beta chains below, sequenced in a study of control samples from healthy donors and cancer patients. Profiling relied on immunoSEQ multiplex PCR, and the TCRdb table lists in-frame clones only, not all of them. The data show more than 60,000 clones, with 90% seen just once and nearly 6% held by the top ten. Sequencing was carried out using PBMCs. These receptors all stem from a man aged 55-75 years with colorectal cancer.

The genes are TRBV27 and TRBJ1-6, with D tentatively TRBD1 (5 bases). Germline loops: CDR1 MNHEY, CDR2 SMNVEV (reference sequence). Trimming stripped 10 bases from V and 9 bases from J, with 13 bases between. CDR3 length equals 12 residues. The CDR3 DNA sequence: TGTGCCACCTCGCCCCAGGGTTCACCCCTCCACTTT. It codes for CATSPQGSPLHF.

The chain uses TRBV2 and TRBJ2-3; no reliable D call. V lost 4 bases to trimming and J lost 4 bases, with 18 bases between them. Germline CDR1 and CDR2: SNHLY and FYNNEI. The CDR3 is 16 residues long. The CDR3 is CASSVLTGPAADTQYF. CDR3 bases: TGTGCCAGCAGTGTATTGACTGGACCTGCGGCAGATACGCAGTATTTT.

The gene calls are TRBV14 and TRBJ2-2; TRBD2 agrees at 7 bases. The CDR3 consists of 15 residues. Germline assignment: CDR1 SGHDN and CDR2 FVKESK. Germline trimming cut 0 bases from V and 7 bases from J; bases unmatched to any gene: 5. For the CDR3, the DNA is TGTGCCAGCAGCCAAGATGACGGGGGGATCGGGGAGCTGTTTTTT. Amino acids: CASSQDDGGIGELFF. The full variable domain, in which reference TRBV14 and TRBJ2-2 provide the parts outside the CDR3, is EAGVTQFPSHSVIEKGQTVTLRCDPISGHDNLYWYRRVMGKEIKFLLHFVKESKQDESGMPNNRFLAERTGGTYSTLKVQPAELEDSGVYFCASSQDDGGIGELFFGEGSRLTVL.

The chain's CDR3 is CASTGGPFGTQYF. Here the CDR3 DNA reads TGTGCCTCTACGGGGGGGCCTTTTGGGACCCAGTACTTC. The rearrangement joins TRBV30 to TRBJ2-5, with 8 bases lining up with TRBD2. The CDR3 is made up of 13 amino acids. V lost 7 bases to trimming and J lost 7 bases; unmatched junction nucleotides: 11. Germline CDR1 GTSNPN, CDR2 SVGIG (reference sequence).

Only one count was recorded for this clone. This sequence joins TRBV12-3 or TRBV12-4 and TRBJ2-1, with 7 bases lining up with TRBD2. The ends lost 8 bases at V and 15 bases at J; junction bases unmatched: 7. The CDR3 consists of 10 residues. The CDR3 protein is CASGGGLLFF. CDR3 nucleotide sequence: TGTGCCAGCGGGGGGGGGTTGCTGTTCTTC.

This CDR3 is CASSPRRGRNTEAFF. Written as DNA, the CDR3 is TGTGCCAGCAGCCCGCGCAGGGGGCGGAACACTGAAGCTTTCTTT. V and J are TRBV13 and TRBJ1-1, with 8 nucleotides matching TRBD1. Germline V gene data show CDR1 as PRHDT and CDR2 as FYEKMQ (reference sequence). The V gene end was trimmed by 5 bases and the J gene end by 1 base; junction bases not matched to a gene: 6. The CDR3 sequence is 15 residues long.

A few counts support this clone. The chain combines TRBV15 with TRBJ1-5; TRBD1 might be the D (6 bases). With 3 bases removed from V and 1 base from J, the gap between germline ends came to 10 bases. This CDR3 is built from 15 residues. Germline V gene data show CDR1 as LNHNV and CDR2 as YYDKDF (reference sequence). The CDR3 coding sequence is TGTGCCACCAGCAGTCCGGGGGGCAGCAATCAGCCCCAGCATTTT. Translating gives CATSSPGGSNQPQHF.

The rearrangement uses TRBV28 and TRBJ2-2; no definite D call. V was clipped by 7 bases and J by 5 bases, with 8 bases between them. The CDR3 runs to 12 residues. CDR1 and CDR2 (germline): MDHEN, SYDVKM. The CDR3 region is CASTRLTGELFF. The DNA for the CDR3 is TGTGCCAGCACCCGACTTACCGGGGAGCTGTTTTTT.

The gene calls are TRBV21-1 and TRBJ2-1; the DNA was not compared with TRBD1, the D call given in the table. TRBV21-1 counts as a pseudogene. The CDR3 totals 16 residues. The CDR3 region has the DNA TGTGCCAGCAGCGAAAAGGTCAGGGGCGGCTACAATGAGCAGTTCTTC. Amino acid sequence: CASSEKVRGGYNEQFF.

This clone was seen a single time. The J gene is TRBJ2-1, the V gene TRBV18; 13 positions agree with TRBD2. Germline V lookup: CDR1 KGHSH, CDR2 LQKENI. J gave up 0 bases and V 4 bases, and 3 bases lay outside the gene matches. The CDR3 has 17 residues. The CDR3 here is CASSLGLAGVSYNEQFF. The CDR3 DNA reads TGTGCCAGCTCACTAGGACTAGCGGGGGTCTCCTACAATGAGCAGTTCTTC.

The J gene is TRBJ1-2, the V gene TRBV27; D might be TRBD1 (5 bases). The CDR3 length is 13 residues. Germline assignment: CDR1 MNHEY and CDR2 SMNVEV (reference sequence). Trimming left V 7 bases short and J 8 bases short, with 17 bases between. CDR3 sequence: CASKLREVGGYTF. CDR3 nucleotides: TGTGCCAGCAAACTCAGGGAGGTGGGGGGCTACACCTTC.

The chain couples TRBV5-5 to TRBJ2-5; D ambiguous. The CDR3 loop spans 14 amino acids. Per the germline V gene, CDR1 is SGHKS and CDR2 is YYEKEE (reference sequence). V was pared by 0 bases and J by 9 bases, with 15 bases between. The CDR3 reads CASSLEPQPQAQYF. CDR3 nucleotide sequence: TGTGCCAGCAGCTTGGAGCCCCAACCCCAGGCCCAGTACTTC.

Regarding this clone: Other DNA sequences in the same sample also yield this CDR3. This chain links TRBV7-2 with TRBJ2-3; D not resolved. The CDR3 is 13 residues long. Germline V gene lookup returns CDR1 SGHTA and CDR2 FQGNSA. The ends were cut back, 1 base at V and 6 bases at J, with 8 bases in the middle. The CDR3 nucleotides are TGTGCCAGCAGCTTAGTACGCCTGGATACGCAGTATTTT. Translated, it gives CASSLVRLDTQYF.

The V and J genes are TRBV30 and TRBJ2-2; perhaps TRBD1 as D (7 bases). Between the trimmed V and J ends, which lost 0 bases and 0 bases, there was a span of 8 bases. Per the germline V gene, CDR1 is GTSNPN and CDR2 is SVGIG (reference sequence). This CDR3 has 15 amino acids. The CDR3 nucleotides are TGTGCCTGGAGTGTCAGGGGGGCGAACACCGGGGAGCTGTTTTTT. Protein product: CAWSVRGANTGELFF.

CDR3 in amino acids: CASTGRQGNYGYTF. DNA for the CDR3: TGTGCCAGCACCGGGAGGCAGGGGAACTATGGCTACACCTTC. The chain couples TRBV2 to TRBJ1-2, with a weak D call TRBD1 (6 bases). Germline V gives CDR1 SNHLY, CDR2 FYNNEI. The CDR3 contains 14 residues. V lost 7 bases and J lost 2, with 14 bases in between. Full variable domain (rest looked up from reference TRBV2 and TRBJ1-2): EPEVTQTPSHQVTQMGQEVILRCVPISNHLYFYWYRQILGQKVEFLVSFYNNEISEKSEIFDDQFSVERPDGSNFTLKIRSTKLEDSAMYFCASTGRQGNYGYTFGSGTRLTVV.